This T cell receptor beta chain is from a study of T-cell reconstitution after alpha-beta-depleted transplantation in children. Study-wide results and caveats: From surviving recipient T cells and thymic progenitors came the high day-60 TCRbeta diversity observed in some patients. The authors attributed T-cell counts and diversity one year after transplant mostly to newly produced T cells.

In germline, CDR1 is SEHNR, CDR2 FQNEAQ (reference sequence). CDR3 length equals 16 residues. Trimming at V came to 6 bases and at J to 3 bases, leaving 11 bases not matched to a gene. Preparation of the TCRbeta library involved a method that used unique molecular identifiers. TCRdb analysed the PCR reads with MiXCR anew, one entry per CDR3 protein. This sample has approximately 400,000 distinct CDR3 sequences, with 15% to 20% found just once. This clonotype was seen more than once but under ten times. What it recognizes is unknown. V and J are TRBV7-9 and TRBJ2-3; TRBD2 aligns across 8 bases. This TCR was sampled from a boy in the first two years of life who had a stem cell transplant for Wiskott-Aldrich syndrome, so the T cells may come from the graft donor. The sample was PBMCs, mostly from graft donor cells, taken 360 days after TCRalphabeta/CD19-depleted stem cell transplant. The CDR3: CASSRYPGLGTDTQYF. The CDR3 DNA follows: TGTGCCAGCAGTCGCTATCCGGGACTAGGAACAGATACGCAGTATTTT.